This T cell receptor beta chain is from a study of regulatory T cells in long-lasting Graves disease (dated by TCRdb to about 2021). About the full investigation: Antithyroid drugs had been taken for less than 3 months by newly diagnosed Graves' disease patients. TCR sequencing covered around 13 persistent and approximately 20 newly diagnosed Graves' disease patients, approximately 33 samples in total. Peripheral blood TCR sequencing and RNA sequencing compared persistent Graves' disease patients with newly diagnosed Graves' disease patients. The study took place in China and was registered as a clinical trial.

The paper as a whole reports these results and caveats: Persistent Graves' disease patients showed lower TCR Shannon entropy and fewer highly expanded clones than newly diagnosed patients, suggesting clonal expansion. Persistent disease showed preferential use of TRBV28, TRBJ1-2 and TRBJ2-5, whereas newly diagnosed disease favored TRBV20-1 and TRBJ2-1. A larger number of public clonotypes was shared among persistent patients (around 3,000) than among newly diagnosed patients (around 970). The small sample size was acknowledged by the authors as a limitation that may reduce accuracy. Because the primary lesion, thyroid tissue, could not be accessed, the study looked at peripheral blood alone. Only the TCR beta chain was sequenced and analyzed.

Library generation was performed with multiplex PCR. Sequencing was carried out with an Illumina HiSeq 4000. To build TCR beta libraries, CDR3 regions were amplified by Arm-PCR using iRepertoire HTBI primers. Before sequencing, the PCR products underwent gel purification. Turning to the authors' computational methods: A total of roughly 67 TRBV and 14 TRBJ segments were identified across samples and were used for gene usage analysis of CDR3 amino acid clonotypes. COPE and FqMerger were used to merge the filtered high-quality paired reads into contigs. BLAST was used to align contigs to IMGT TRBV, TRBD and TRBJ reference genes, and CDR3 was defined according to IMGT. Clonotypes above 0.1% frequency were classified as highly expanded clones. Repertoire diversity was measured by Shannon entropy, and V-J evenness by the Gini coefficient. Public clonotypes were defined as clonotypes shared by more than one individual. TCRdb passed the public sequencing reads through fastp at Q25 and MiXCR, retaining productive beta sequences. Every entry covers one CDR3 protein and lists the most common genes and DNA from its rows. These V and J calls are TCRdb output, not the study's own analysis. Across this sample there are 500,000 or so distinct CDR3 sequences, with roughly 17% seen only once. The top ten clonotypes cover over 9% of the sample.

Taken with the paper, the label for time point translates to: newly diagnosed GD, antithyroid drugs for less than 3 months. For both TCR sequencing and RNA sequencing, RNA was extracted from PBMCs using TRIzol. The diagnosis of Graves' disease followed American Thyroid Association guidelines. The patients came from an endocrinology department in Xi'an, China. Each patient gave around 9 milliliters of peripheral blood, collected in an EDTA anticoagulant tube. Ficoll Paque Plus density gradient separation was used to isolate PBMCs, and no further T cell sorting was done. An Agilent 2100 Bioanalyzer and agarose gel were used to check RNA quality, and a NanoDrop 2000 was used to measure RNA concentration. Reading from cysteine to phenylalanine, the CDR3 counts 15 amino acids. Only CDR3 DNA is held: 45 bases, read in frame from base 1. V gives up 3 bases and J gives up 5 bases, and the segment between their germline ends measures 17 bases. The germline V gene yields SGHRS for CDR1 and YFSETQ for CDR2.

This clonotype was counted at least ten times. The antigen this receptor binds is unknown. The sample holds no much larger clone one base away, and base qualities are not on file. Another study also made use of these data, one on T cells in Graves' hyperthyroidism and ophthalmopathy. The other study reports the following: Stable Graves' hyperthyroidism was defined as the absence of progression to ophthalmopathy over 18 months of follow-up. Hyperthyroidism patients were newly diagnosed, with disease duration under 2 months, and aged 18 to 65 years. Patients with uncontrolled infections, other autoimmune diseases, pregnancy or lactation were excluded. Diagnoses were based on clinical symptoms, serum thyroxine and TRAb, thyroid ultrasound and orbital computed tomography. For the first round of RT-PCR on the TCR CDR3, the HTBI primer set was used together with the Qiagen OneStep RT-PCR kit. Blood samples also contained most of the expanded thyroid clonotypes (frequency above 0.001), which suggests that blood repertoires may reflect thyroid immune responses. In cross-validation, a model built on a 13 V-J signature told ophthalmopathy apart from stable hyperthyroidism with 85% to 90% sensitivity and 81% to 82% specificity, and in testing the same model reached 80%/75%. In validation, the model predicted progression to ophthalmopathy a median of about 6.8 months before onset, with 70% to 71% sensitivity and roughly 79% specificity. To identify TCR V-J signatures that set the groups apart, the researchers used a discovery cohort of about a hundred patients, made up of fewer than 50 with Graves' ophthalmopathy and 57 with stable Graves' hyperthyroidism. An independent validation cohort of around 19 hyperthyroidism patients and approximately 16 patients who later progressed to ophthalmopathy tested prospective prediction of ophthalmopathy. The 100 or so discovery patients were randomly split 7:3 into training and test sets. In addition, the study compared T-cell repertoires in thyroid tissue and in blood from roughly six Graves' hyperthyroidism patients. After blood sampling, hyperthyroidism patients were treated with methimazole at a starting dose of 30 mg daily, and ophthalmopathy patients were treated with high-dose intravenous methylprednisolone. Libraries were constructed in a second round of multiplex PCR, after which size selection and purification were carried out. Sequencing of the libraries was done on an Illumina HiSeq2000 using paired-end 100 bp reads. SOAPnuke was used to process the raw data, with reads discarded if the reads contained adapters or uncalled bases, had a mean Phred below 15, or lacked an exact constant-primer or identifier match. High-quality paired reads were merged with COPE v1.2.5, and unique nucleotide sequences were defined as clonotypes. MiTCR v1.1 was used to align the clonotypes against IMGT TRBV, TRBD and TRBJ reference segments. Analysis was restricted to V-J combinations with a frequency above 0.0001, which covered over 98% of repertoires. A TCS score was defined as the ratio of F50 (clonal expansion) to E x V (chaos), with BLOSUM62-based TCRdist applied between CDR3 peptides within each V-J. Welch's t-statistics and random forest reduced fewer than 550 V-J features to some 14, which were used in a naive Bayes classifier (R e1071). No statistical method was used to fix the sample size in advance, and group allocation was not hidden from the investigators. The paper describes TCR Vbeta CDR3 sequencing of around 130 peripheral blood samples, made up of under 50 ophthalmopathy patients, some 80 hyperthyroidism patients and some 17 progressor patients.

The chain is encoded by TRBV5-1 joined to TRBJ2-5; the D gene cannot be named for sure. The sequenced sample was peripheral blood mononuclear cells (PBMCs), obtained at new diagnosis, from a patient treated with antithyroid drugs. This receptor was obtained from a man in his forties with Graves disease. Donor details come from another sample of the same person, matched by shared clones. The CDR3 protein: CASSYVSRQDETQYF. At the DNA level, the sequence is TGCGCCAGCAGCTACGTTTCGAGGCAGGACGAGACCCAGTACTTC.